What follows are 9 T cell receptor beta chains derived from one specimen sequenced in a study of T cells in women clearing cervical HPV infection. Data came from immunoSEQ multiplex PCR; TCRdb stores just in-frame clones and leaves some out. The sample table sets out around 30,000 clones. Specimen: blood buffy coat. The receptors originated from a woman aged 18 to 75 with a cervical HPV16 infection that either progressed to CIN3+ or cleared (not recorded which).

CDR3 DNA, as far as it was read: TGTGCCAGCAAACTAGCGGGAGCGGTTGAGACC. It specifies CASKLAGAVET. The full-length CDR3 reads as CASKLAGAVETQYF. The rearrangement links TRBV12-3 or TRBV12-4 to TRBJ2-5, with 11 bases fitting TRBD2. Read coverage stops 3 residues before the CDR3 terminus; the germline J gene supplies the remainder. The V segment lost 7 bases and the J segment 5 bases; nucleotides outside the gene matches: 6. This CDR3 spans 14 amino acids.

The CDR3 sequence is CASSSAQGGRDEQFF. Incomplete CDR3 DNA: TGTGCCAGCAGTTCCGCACAGGGCGGTCGCGATGAG. The J gene is TRBJ2-1, the V gene TRBV28, with D perhaps matching TRBD1 (6 bases). The CDR3 goes on 3 residues after the read ends, and that part is filled in from the germline J gene. The CDR3 is 15 residues long. Germline assignment: CDR1 MDHEN and CDR2 SYDVKM. The V end was cut by 4 bases, the J end by 8 bases, with 18 bases between.

Details on this clone: With the read ending 3 residues before the CDR3 end, the germline J gene is used to fill in that end. This rearrangement joins TRBV9 to TRBJ2-7; D unclear. Germline-derived CDR1 and CDR2 are SGDLS and YYNGEE. The CDR3 has 13 amino acids. V was cut by 0 bases and J by 4 bases, with 8 bases left in between. CDR3 DNA, as far as it was read: TGTGCCAGCAGCGTAGCTCTAACTTACGAG. Translation gives CASSVALTYE. The whole CDR3 is CASSVALTYEQYF.

In regard to this clone: The CDR3 end falls 3 residues outside the read, so it is completed with the germline J gene. The genes are TRBV18 and TRBJ1-4, with a possible D match to TRBD1 (5 bases). The CDR3 sequence is 15 residues long. V gave up 2 bases and J gave up 0 bases, with 7 bases separating them. Germline CDR1 KGHSH, CDR2 LQKENI. The CDR3 sequence is CASSPTGATNEKLFF. The sequenced CDR3 bases are TGTGCCAGCTCACCAACAGGTGCAACTAATGAAAAA.

To note about this clone: The sequence runs out 3 residues before the end of the CDR3; the remainder is reconstructed from the germline J gene. V is TRBV5-1 and J is TRBJ2-3, with D unresolved. CDR3 length: 15 amino acids. Trimming left V 4 bases short and J 4 bases short, with 16 bases between. Germline assignment: CDR1 SGHRS and CDR2 YFSETQ. The CDR3 DNA, read in part, is TGCGCCAGCAGCAACCAAATCCTAGGCTCAGATACG. Its protein product is CASSNQILGSDT. The whole CDR3 protein reads CASSNQILGSDTQYF.

Notes on this clone: Sequencing ends 3 residues short of the CDR3 end; the germline J gene provides the rest. The rearrangement links TRBV4-1 to TRBJ2-7; TRBD2 matches at 7 bases. This CDR3 has 16 amino acids. The trim removed 4 bases at V and 0 bases at J, leaving 9 bases unmatched. In germline, CDR1 is MGHRA, CDR2 YSYEKL. The CDR3 spells CASSPVLADFSYEQYF. The covered CDR3 bases are TGCGCCAGCAGCCCCGTTCTAGCGGATTTCTCCTACGAG.

Turning to this clone: The CDR3 end lies 3 residues beyond the end of the read and is filled in from the germline J gene. The chain couples TRBV19 to TRBJ1-1; perhaps TRBD1 as D (5 bases). The CDR3 contains 15 residues. The V gene's germline CDR1 is LNHDA and CDR2 SQIVND (reference sequence). Trimming left V 4 bases short and J 0 bases short, with 12 bases between. The CDR3 DNA, read in part, is TGTGCCAGTAGTAGAGGGACTGACTTGAACACTGAA. Its protein product is CASSRGTDLNTE. The CDR3 as a whole reads CASSRGTDLNTEAFF.

On this clone: From the germline J gene comes the end of the CDR3, since the read stops 3 residues before it. J is TRBJ2-1 and V is TRBV20-1; 9 nucleotides align to TRBD2. Trimming cost V 0 bases and J 9 bases; bases outside gene matches: 9. The CDR3 length is 15 residues. Germline CDR1 and CDR2: DFQATT and SNEGSKA (reference sequence). CDR3 region: CSARDWASGTGEQFF. Partial CDR3 DNA: TGCAGTGCTAGAGATTGGGCTAGCGGGACCGGTGAG.

Remarks on this clone: The read is 3 residues too short to cover the CDR3 end, so that end is filled in from the germline J gene. J is TRBJ2-7 and V is TRBV7-2; 7 bases map to TRBD1. The junction had 1 base not matched to a gene; V was cut back by 3 bases and J by 2 bases. CDR3 length equals 13 residues. CDR1 is SGHTA, CDR2 FQGNSA, per germline. Incomplete CDR3 DNA: TGTGCCAGCAGCTTCACAGGGGCCTACGAG. Its protein product is CASSFTGAYE. The CDR3, in full, reads CASSFTGAYEQYF.